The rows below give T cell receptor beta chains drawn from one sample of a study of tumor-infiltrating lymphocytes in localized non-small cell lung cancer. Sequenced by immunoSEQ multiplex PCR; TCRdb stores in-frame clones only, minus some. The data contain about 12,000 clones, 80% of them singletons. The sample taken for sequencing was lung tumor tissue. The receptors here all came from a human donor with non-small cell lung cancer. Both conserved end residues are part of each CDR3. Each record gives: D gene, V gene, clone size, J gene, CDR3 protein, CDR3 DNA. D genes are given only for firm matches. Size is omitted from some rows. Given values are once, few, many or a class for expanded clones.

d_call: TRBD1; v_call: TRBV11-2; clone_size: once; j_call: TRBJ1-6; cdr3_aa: CASSVGTVFNSPLHF; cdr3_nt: TGTGCCAGCAGCGTCGGGACAGTGTTCAATTCACCCCTCCACTTT
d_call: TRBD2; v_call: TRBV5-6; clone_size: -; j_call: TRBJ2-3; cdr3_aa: CASSVGLAGVWGSDTQYF; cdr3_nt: TGTGCCAGCAGCGTGGGACTAGCGGGGGTGTGGGGGTCAGATACGCAGTATTTT
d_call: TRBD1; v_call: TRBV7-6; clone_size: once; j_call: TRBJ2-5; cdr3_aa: CASSITTGGIETQYF; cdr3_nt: TGTGCCAGCAGCATTACAACAGGGGGGATAGAGACCCAGTACTTC
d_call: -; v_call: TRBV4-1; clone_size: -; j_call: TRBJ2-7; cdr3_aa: CASSQERGGPPYEQYF; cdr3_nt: TGCGCCAGCAGCCAAGAGAGGGGGGGCCCTCCCTACGAGCAGTACTTC
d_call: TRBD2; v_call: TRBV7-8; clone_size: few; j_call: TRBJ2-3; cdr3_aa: CASSFYSGGSSTDTQYF; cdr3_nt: TGTGCCAGCAGCTTCTATAGCGGGGGCAGTAGCACAGATACGCAGTATTTT
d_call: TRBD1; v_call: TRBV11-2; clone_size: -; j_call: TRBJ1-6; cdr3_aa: CASSSQGTGVNSPLHF; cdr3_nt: TGTGCCAGCAGCTCCCAGGGGACAGGGGTCAATTCACCCCTCCACTTT
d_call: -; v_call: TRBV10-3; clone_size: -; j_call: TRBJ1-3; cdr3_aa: CAISALGDTIYF; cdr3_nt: TGTGCCATCAGTGCCCTTGGAGACACCATATATTTT
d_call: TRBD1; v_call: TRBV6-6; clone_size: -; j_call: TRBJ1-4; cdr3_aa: CASSPRTGTNEKLFF; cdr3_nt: TGTGCCAGCAGTCCTCGGACAGGAACTAATGAAAAACTGTTTTTT
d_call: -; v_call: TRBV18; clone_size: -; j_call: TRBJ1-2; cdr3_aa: CASSPGNRKDHGYTF; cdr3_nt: TGTGCCAGCTCACCGGGAAACAGGAAAGACCATGGCTACACCTTC
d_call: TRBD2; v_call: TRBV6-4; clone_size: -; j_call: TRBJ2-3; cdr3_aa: CASSDTSGGADTQYF; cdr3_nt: TGTGCCAGCAGTGACACTAGCGGGGGCGCAGATACGCAGTATTTT
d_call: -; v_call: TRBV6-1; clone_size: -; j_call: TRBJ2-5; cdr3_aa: CASSETSGFGETQYF; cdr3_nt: TGTGCCAGCAGTGAGACCTCAGGGTTTGGAGAGACCCAGTACTTC
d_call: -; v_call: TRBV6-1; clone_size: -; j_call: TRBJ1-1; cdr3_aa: CASSETENTEAFF; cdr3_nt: TGTGCCAGCAGTGAAACAGAGAACACTGAAGCTTTCTTT
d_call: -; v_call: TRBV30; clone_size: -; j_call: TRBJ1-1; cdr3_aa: CAWRGGTMNTEAFF; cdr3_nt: TGTGCCTGGAGAGGTGGGACAATGAACACTGAAGCTTTCTTT
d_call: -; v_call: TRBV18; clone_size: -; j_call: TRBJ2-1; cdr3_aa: CASSPDLVSYNEQFF; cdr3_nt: TGTGCCAGCTCACCAGATCTAGTATCCTACAATGAGCAGTTCTTC
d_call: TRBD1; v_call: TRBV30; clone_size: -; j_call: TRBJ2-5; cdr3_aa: CAYRDRVLKTQYF; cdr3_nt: TGTGCCTACCGGGACAGGGTGTTAAAGACCCAGTACTTC
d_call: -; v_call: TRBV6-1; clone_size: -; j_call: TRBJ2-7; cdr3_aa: CASRFPGEEQYF; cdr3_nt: TGTGCCAGCAGATTTCCAGGGGAAGAGCAGTACTTC
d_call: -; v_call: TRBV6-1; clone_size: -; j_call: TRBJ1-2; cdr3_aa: CASSDFSGAYGYTF; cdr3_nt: TGTGCCAGCAGTGATTTCTCCGGGGCCTATGGCTACACCTTC
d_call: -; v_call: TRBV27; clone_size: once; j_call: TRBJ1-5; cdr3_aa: CASAYTAGVGQPQHF; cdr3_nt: TGTGCCAGCGCCTATACAGCGGGGGTAGGCCAGCCCCAGCATTTT
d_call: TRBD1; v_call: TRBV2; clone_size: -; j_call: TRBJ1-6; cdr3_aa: CASLGGQIYNSPLHF; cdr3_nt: TGTGCCAGCCTAGGGGGACAGATTTATAATTCACCCCTCCACTTT
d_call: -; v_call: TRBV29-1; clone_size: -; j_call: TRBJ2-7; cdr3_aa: CSVLGQTSSYEQYF; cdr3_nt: TGCAGCGTTTTAGGACAGACCTCCTCCTACGAGCAGTACTTC
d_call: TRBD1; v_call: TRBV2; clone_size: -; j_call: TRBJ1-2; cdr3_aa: CASRALGTGKGYTF; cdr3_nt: TGTGCCAGCAGGGCGCTCGGGACAGGTAAAGGCTACACCTTC
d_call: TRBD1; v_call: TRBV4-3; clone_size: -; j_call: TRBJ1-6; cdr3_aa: CASSRDRGNSPLHF; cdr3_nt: TGCGCCAGCAGCCGTGACAGGGGTAATTCACCCCTCCACTTT
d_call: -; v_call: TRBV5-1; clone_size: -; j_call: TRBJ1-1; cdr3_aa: CASSLAAQGGTEAFF; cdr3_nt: TGCGCCAGCAGCTTGGCCGCACAGGGTGGCACTGAAGCTTTCTTT
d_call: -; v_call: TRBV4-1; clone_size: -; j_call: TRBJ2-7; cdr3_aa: CASSQDSVGRGEQYF; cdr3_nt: TGCGCCAGCAGCCAAGATTCAGTGGGGCGTGGGGAGCAGTACTTC
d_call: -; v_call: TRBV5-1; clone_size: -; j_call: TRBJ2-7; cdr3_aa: CASSSRANYEQYF; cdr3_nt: TGCGCCAGCAGCTCACGGGCGAACTACGAGCAGTACTTC
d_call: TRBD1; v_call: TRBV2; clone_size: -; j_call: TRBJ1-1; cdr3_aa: CASRIFPGQNMNTEAFF; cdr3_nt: TGTGCCAGCAGAATCTTCCCGGGACAGAACATGAACACTGAAGCTTTCTTT
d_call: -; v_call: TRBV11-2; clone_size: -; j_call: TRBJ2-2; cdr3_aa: CASSFTNTGELFF; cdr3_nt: TGTGCCAGCAGCTTCACGAACACCGGGGAGCTGTTTTTT
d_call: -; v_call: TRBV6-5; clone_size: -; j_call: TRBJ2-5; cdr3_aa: CASSLQGRAQETQYF; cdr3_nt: TGTGCCAGCAGTTTACAGGGGAGGGCCCAAGAGACCCAGTACTTC
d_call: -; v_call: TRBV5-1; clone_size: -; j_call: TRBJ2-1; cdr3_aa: CASSLENEQFF; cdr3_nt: TGCGCCAGCAGCTTGGAGAATGAGCAGTTCTTC
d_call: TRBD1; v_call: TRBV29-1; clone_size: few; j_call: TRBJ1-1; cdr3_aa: CSDRGQGNTEAFF; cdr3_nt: TGCAGCGATCGAGGACAGGGCAACACTGAAGCTTTCTTT
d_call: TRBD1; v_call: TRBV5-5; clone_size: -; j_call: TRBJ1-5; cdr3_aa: CASSWGTGDQPQHF; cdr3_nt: TGTGCCAGCAGCTGGGGGACAGGGGATCAGCCCCAGCATTTT
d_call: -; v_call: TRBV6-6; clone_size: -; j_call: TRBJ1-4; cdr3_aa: CASSSSYATNEKLFF; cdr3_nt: TGTGCCAGCAGTTCCTCTTATGCAACTAATGAAAAACTGTTTTTT
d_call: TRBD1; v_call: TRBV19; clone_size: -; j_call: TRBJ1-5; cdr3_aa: CASSRDRGEPQHF; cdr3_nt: TGTGCCAGTAGTAGAGACAGGGGGGAGCCCCAGCATTTT
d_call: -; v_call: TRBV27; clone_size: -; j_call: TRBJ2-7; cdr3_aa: CASRRTPSSYEQYF; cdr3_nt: TGTGCCAGCAGAAGGACCCCGAGCTCCTACGAGCAGTACTTC
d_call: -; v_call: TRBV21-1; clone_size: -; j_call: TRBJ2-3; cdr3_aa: CASSNPTGGLADTQYF; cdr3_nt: TGTGCCAGCAGCAACCCGACAGGGGGGTTAGCAGATACGCAGTATTTT
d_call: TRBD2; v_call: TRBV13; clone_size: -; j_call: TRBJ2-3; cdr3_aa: CASSSSTSPHTDTQYF; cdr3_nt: TGTGCCAGCAGCTCGTCGACTAGCCCGCACACAGATACGCAGTATTTT
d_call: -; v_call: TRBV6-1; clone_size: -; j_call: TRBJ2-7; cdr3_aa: CASSEGVRQYF; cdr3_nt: TGTGCCAGCAGTGAAGGGGTGCGGCAGTACTTC
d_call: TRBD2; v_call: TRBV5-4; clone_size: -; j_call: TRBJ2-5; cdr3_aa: CASSRGLAGGPETQYF; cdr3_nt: TGTGCCAGCAGCCGCGGACTAGCGGGGGGGCCAGAGACCCAGTACTTC
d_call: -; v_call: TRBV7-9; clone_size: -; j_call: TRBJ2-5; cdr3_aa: CASSLGSGATQETQYF; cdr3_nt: TGTGCCAGCAGCTTAGGATCGGGGGCAACCCAAGAGACCCAGTACTTC
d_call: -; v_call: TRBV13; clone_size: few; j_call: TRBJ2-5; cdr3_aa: CASSLIGGTQYF; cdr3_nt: TGTGCCAGCAGCCTAATCGGGGGGACCCAGTACTTC
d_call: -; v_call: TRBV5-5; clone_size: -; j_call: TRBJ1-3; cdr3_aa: CASSLSGAGNTIYF; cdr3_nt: TGTGCCAGCAGCTTGTCGGGGGCTGGAAACACCATATATTTT
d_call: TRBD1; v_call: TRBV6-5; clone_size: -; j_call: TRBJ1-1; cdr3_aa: CASRGTGTNTEAFF; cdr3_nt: TGTGCCAGCAGGGGGACAGGGACGAACACTGAAGCTTTCTTT
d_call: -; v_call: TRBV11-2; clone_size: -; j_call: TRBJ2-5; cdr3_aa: CASNYLRETQYF; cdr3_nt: TGTGCCAGCAACTACCTCCGGGAGACCCAGTACTTC
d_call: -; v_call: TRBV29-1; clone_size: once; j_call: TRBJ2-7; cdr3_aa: CSVEGTGKPYEQYF; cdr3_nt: TGCAGCGTTGAAGGGACTGGAAAGCCCTACGAGCAGTACTTC
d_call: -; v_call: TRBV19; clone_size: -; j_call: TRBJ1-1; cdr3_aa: CASSITPGGNTEAFF; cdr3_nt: TGTGCCAGTAGTATTACCCCCGGGGGTAACACTGAAGCTTTCTTT
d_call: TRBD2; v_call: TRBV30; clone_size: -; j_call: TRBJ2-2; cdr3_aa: CAWGSGGAGTGELFF; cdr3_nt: TGTGCCTGGGGTAGCGGGGGGGCCGGCACCGGGGAGCTGTTTTTT
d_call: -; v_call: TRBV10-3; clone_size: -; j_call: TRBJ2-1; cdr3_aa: CAITGGNNEQFF; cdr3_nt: TGTGCCATCACAGGCGGTAACAATGAGCAGTTCTTC
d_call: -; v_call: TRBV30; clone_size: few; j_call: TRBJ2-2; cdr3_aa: CAWSAAPNTGELFF; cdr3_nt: TGTGCCTGGAGTGCAGCGCCGAACACCGGGGAGCTGTTTTTT
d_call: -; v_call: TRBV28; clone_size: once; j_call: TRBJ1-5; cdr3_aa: CASSLGGSGSNQPQHF; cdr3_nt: TGTGCCAGCAGTTTAGGGGGGTCGGGTAGCAATCAGCCCCAGCATTTT
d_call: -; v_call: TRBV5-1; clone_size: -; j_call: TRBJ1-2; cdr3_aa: CASSLSDSYGYTF; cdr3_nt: TGCGCCAGCAGCTTATCAGACTCCTATGGCTACACCTTC
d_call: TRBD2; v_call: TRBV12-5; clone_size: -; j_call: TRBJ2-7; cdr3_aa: CASGLESGGPYEQYF; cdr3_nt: TGTGCTAGTGGTTTGGAGAGCGGGGGCCCTTACGAGCAGTACTTC
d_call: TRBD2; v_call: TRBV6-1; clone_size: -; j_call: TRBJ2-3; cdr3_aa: CASSDSSGGADTQYF; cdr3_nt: TGTGCCAGCAGTGACTCTAGCGGGGGGGCAGATACGCAGTATTTT
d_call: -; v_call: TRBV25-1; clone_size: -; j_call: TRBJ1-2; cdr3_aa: CASTAGPGYGYTF; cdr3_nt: TGTGCCAGCACTGCGGGCCCTGGCTATGGCTACACCTTC